The 18 T cell receptor beta chains listed next were all sequenced from one sample in a study of T cell responses to AZD1222 COVID-19 vaccine. Sequencing used immunoSEQ multiplex PCR; TCRdb keeps in-frame clones, though not all of them. Of 90,000 to 130,000 clones detected, 80% to 90% appear once; the ten largest clones hold about 15%. The sequencing used peripheral blood, collected 28 days after the second AZD1222 dose. Receptors originate from an adult who received the AZD1222 COVID-19 vaccine.

This chain uses TRBV19 with TRBJ2-1; TRBD2 matches 16 bases. V gave up 7 bases and J gave up 7 bases; unmatched junction bases: 13. The CDR3 consists of 18 residues. Germline CDR1 and CDR2: LNHDA and SQIVND (reference sequence). CDR3 in amino acids: CASTPGQGLAGGRNEQFF. CDR3 in DNA: TGTGCCAGTACCCCGGGACAGGGACTAGCGGGAGGGAGGAATGAGCAGTTCTTC.

This chain uses TRBV10-3 with TRBJ1-1; no clear D gene. V was cut by 3 bases and J by 3 bases, with 11 bases left in between. The CDR3 loop spans 14 amino acids. The germline gives CDR1 ENHRY, CDR2 SYGVKD. The CDR3 loop reads CAISEGDLHTEAFF. The DNA for the CDR3 is TGTGCCATCAGTGAAGGAGACCTGCACACTGAAGCTTTCTTT.

This clone has a handful of counts. The chain joins TRBV4-1 to TRBJ1-5; D not certain. CDR1 and CDR2 (germline): MGHRA, YSYEKL. The V end was cut by 1 base, the J end by 4 bases, with 11 bases between. The CDR3 runs 15 residues. The CDR3 coding sequence is TGCGCCAGCAGCCAAGCGGAAAGTTGGAATCAGCCCCAGCATTTT. This gives the protein CASSQAESWNQPQHF.

This clone was detected only once. The chain combines TRBV11-3 with TRBJ2-3; D remains ambiguous. Germline-derived CDR1 and CDR2 are SGHNT and YENEEA. Trimming took 1 base from V and 2 from J, leaving 7 bases between them. The CDR3 contains 14 residues. CDR3 sequence: CASSLVGITDTQYF. The CDR3 DNA follows: TGTGCCAGCAGCTTAGTGGGGATCACAGATACGCAGTATTTT.

The rearrangement joins TRBV5-4 to TRBJ1-2; D might be TRBD1 (6 bases). The CDR3 consists of 15 residues. V lost 4 bases and J 5 bases, leaving 18 bases between the germline ends. Germline lookup yields CDR1 SGHNT and CDR2 YYREEE (reference sequence). The CDR3 is CASSPRGGASYGYTF. CDR3 in DNA: TGTGCCAGCAGCCCCCGCGGGGGCGCCTCGTATGGCTACACCTTC.

The J gene is TRBJ2-1, the V gene TRBV6-5; a weak D match, TRBD1 (5 bases). Trimming removed 8 bases at V and 6 bases at J, with 17 bases between. From germline, CDR1 is MNHEY and CDR2 SVGAGI. There are 14 residues in the CDR3. The CDR3 region has the DNA TGTGCCAGCCCCCGGGCAGGGATGGTCAATGAGCAGTTCTTC. It is translated as CASPRAGMVNEQFF.

V gene TRBV24-1 combines with J gene TRBJ2-1, with 10 positions matching TRBD2. Per the germline V gene, CDR1 is KGHDR and CDR2 is SFDVKD. The CDR3 extends over 15 amino acids. The J segment lost 2 bases and the V segment lost 9 bases, leaving 6 bases of the junction unmatched. CDR3 protein: CATGIAGGPYNEQFF. DNA of the CDR3: TGTGCCACCGGAATAGCGGGAGGACCCTACAATGAGCAGTTCTTC.

The chain recombines TRBV5-1 with TRBJ2-7; 7 bases fit TRBD1. V was pared by 1 base and J by 2 bases, with 3 bases of the junction left unmatched. The CDR3 totals 14 residues. Germline CDR1 is SGHRS and CDR2 is YFSETQ. The CDR3 nucleotides are TGCGCCAGCAGCTTGACCGGGACAGCCTACGAGCAGTACTTC. Residues: CASSLTGTAYEQYF.

V gene TRBV27 combines with J gene TRBJ2-3; 10 bases align to TRBD2. The CDR3 runs 12 residues. Germline trimming cut 3 bases from V and 14 bases from J; bases unmatched to any gene: 5. Germline V lookup: CDR1 MNHEY, CDR2 SMNVEV (reference sequence). For the CDR3, the DNA is TGTGCCAGCAGTTTCCCAGCGGGGGGGTGGTATTTT. Translation gives CASSFPAGGWYF.

This chain connects TRBV12-5 to TRBJ1-5; D unclear. The CDR3 has 11 amino acids. V gave up 6 bases and J gave up 6 bases, with 6 bases separating them. CDR1 and CDR2 from the germline V gene are LGHNT and FRNRAP. In DNA form, the CDR3 reads TGTGCTAGTGGGTGGGTTCAGCCCCAGCATTTT. It encodes CASGWVQPQHF.

The V gene is TRBV5-1, the J gene TRBJ1-4; TRBD1 matches at 11 bases. Germline lookup yields CDR1 SGHRS and CDR2 YFSETQ. The V and J ends lost 4 bases and 5 bases, in that order; junction bases with no gene match: 4. The CDR3 runs to 15 residues. The CDR3 nucleotides read TGCGCCAGCAGCCTAGGGACAGGGGGAAATGAAAAACTGTTTTTT. Its translation: CASSLGTGGNEKLFF.

The chain couples TRBV29-1 to TRBJ1-2; 8 positions agree with TRBD1. Germline V gene data show CDR1 as SQVTM and CDR2 as ANQGSEA. V lost 3 bases and J lost 5; bases outside the gene matches: 5. The CDR3 totals 13 residues. The CDR3 loop reads CSVDRQGRYGYTF. The CDR3 coding sequence is TGCAGCGTTGATAGACAGGGGCGGTATGGCTACACCTTC.

The rearrangement links TRBV18 to TRBJ1-5, with 8 bases identical to TRBD1. With 6 bases clipped from V and 6 bases from J, the junction kept 7 bases outside the gene matches. CDR3 length: 14 amino acids. The germline V gene encodes CDR1 KGHSH and CDR2 LQKENI. The CDR3 DNA follows: TGTGCCAGCTCCCCGGACAGGGAAGGTCAGCCCCAGCATTTT. It encodes CASSPDREGQPQHF.

The chain employs TRBV24-1 and TRBJ1-5, with no clear D. CDR3 length: 15 amino acids. Germline loops: CDR1 KGHDR, CDR2 SFDVKD. V was cut by 4 bases and J by 0 bases, with 9 bases left in between. The CDR3 here is CATSDPRSSNQPQHF. The CDR3 DNA reads as TGTGCCACCAGTGACCCTAGGTCTAGCAATCAGCCCCAGCATTTT.

The gene calls are TRBV6-5 and TRBJ1-1; D possibly corresponds to TRBD1 (6 bases). The CDR3 is 15 amino acids. Germline CDR1 MNHEY, CDR2 SVGAGI. Trimming pared 7 bases from V and 3 bases from J, leaving 18 bases between. The CDR3 nucleotides are TGTGCCAGCACCCGATCCCTAGGGGGGGACACTGAAGCTTTCTTT. Protein: CASTRSLGGDTEAFF.

This chain links TRBV6-6 with TRBJ2-7, with D perhaps TRBD2 (6 bases). The CDR3 loop spans 16 amino acids. Germline CDR1 reads MNHNY; CDR2 reads SVGAGI (reference sequence). Between the trimmed V and J ends, which lost 0 bases and 4 bases, there was a span of 16 bases. In DNA form, the CDR3 reads TGTGCCAGCAGTTACTCGAGAGGACGGACTATGTACGAGCAGTACTTC. This translates into CASSYSRGRTMYEQYF.

V and J are TRBV5-1 and TRBJ2-7, with a possible D match to TRBD1 (6 bases). The CDR3 contains 16 residues. Trimming removed 0 bases at V and 7 bases at J, with 20 bases between. Germline CDR1 is SGHRS and CDR2 is YFSETQ. CDR3 in amino acids: CASSLAPTGLEAEQYF. The CDR3 bases are TGCGCCAGCAGCTTGGCTCCGACAGGTCTTGAGGCAGAGCAGTACTTC.

This sequence joins TRBV7-7 and TRBJ2-2; no clear D gene. Germline V gene lookup returns CDR1 SSHAT and CDR2 FNYEAQ (reference sequence). The V gene lost 10 bases and the J gene lost 9 bases, with 6 bases spanning the gap. This CDR3 is built from 9 residues. CDR3 sequence reads: CATHRELFF. CDR3 DNA: TGTGCCACGCATCGGGAGCTGTTTTTT.